These T cell receptor beta chains were read from a single sample in a study of blood T cell repertoires in COVID-19. Libraries were prepared by immunoSEQ multiplex PCR; TCRdb keeps only in-frame clonotypes and omits some of them. The table records roughly 280,000 clones, 87% of them present only once. Specimen: peripheral blood. The receptors derive from a woman in her 50s who had recovered from COVID-19. CDR3s include the opening cysteine and the closing phenylalanine or tryptophan. The order of the fields is V gene, CDR3 protein.

TRBV27,CASSSRASGSAGYTF
TRBV30,CAWRAVYGYTF
TRBV5-1,CASSLGLTHGYTF
TRBV2,CASLYDEQYF
TRBV7-9,CASSIYDRGTEAFF
TRBV24-1,CATSGPTAGEAFF
TRBV27,CASSITSGGPTDTQYF
TRBV7-9,CASSLQENYGYTF
TRBV5-6,CASSFLAGRIYNEQFF
TRBV7-8,CASSYRGGTYEQYF
TRBV27,CASSLRGGGWETQYF
TRBV29-1,CSAQTSNEQFF
TRBV9,CASAQGQIQETQYF
TRBV7-2,CASSSGQVSTDTQYF
TRBV18,CASSPLGTSGDEQYF
TRBV7-6,CASSRGSAQETQYF
TRBV7-9,CASSPWDREWAGYTF
TRBV2,CASRNRDDRANTEAFF
TRBV7-2,CASSLDRPGHHYGYTF
TRBV5-5,CASSQTSGSSYEQYF
TRBV9,CASTGGLTNEKLFF
TRBV7-2,CASSGGLRVQETQYF
TRBV5-4,CASSGPQGLNTEAFF
TRBV4-3,CASSQDRWIDYGYTF
TRBV4-3,CASSPRTAGNTIYF
TRBV15,CATSSAPGGRGTDTQYF
TRBV5-1,CASSLRQSIMNTEAFF
TRBV29-1,CSVEHREKSSGANVLTF
TRBV29-1,CSVDGLAGGRSTDTQYF
TRBV28,CASSILDTQYF
TRBV18,CASSRGLAGGLEQYF
TRBV7-3,CASSLTGANTEAFF
TRBV7-3,CASSLRPGLFTDTQYF
TRBV7-9,CASSYYGTGLGGETQYF
TRBV6-6,CASSSRSGGAADTQYF
TRBV7-2,CASSQTGAVERSGNTIYF
TRBV30,CAWSSGGRSQPQHF
TRBV7-2,CASSSRDRGALTQYF
TRBV4-2,CASSHDRGQGEKLFF
TRBV5-5,CASRGGPVNSPLHF
TRBV7-2,CASSPRERRDTIYF
TRBV27,CATSNRGTYYEQYF
TRBV7-9,CASSLAVGGGYGYTF
TRBV6-5,CASSYDRGLELFF
TRBV28,CASTLGLAANEQFF
TRBV27,CASSRPGLAGTYEQYF